This T cell receptor (beta chain) was retrieved from a study of neurological immune-mediated disorders. This clonotype was seen many times. Its antigen is unidentified. This CDR3 has 15 amino acids. The trim removed 5 bases at V and 7 bases at J, leaving 16 bases unmatched. CDR1 DFQATT and CDR2 SNEGSKA come from the germline V gene (reference sequence). Use was made of about 1 million CD4+ or CD8+ T cells in sorted libraries. Template-switch 5'RACE cDNA synthesis added a 10-nucleotide unique molecular identifier. TCRdb redid the calling of the 5' RACE reads with MiXCR, one entry per CDR3 protein. The sample holds around 38,000 distinct CDR3 sequences, roughly 15% seen once. General study findings and limits: Patients with HTLV-1-associated myelopathy showed the most TCR clonal expansion. Those with multiple sclerosis showed the least, falling below healthy controls. The expanded clones of different subjects shared no CDR3 amino acid sequences (suggesting private repertoires in all groups).

This clonotype was obtained from a woman aged 60 to 75 with HTLV-1-associated myelopathy (HAM/TSP). The rearrangement uses TRBV20-1 and TRBJ2-5; 7 bases line up with TRBD1. Specimen: CD4+ T cells from blood. This chain's CDR3 is CSAGAWTGQPGTQYF. Here the CDR3 DNA reads TGCAGTGCTGGCGCTTGGACAGGACAACCGGGGACCCAGTACTTC.